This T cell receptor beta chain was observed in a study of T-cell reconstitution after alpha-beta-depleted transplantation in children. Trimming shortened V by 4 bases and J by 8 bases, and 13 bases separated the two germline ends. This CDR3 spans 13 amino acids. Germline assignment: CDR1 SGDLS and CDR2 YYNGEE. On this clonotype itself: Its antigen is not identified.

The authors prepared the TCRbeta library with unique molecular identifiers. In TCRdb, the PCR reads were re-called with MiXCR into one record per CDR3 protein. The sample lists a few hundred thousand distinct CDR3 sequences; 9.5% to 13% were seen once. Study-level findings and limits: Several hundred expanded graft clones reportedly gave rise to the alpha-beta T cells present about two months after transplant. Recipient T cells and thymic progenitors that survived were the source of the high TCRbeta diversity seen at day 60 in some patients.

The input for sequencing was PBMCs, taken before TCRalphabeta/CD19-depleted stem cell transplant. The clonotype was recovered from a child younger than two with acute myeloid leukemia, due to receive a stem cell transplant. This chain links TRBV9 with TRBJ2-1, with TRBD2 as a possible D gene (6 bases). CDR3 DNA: TGTGCCAGCAGCTCCCTCTGGGGGGATGAGCAGTTCTTC. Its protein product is CASSSLWGDEQFF.